The clone carrying this T cell receptor beta chain is categorized as medium-sized. TCRdb reanalysed the 5' RACE reads using MiXCR and keeps one entry per CDR3 protein. The data contain approximately 41,000 distinct CDR3 sequences, around 13% of them singletons. This CDR3 comprises 14 residues. With V trimmed by 2 bases and J by 2 bases, 3 bases remained unmatched. CDR1 and CDR2 from the germline V gene are DFQATT and SNEGSKA (reference sequence). This sample is part of a study of neurological immune-mediated disorders. This sequence joins TRBV20-1 and TRBJ1-2, with 9 bases that match TRBD1. This receptor was obtained from a woman aged 55-69 years with HTLV-1-associated myelopathy (HAM/TSP). Material: CD4+ T cells from blood. CDR3 in amino acids: CSARTGQGNYGYTF. Here the CDR3 DNA reads TGCAGTGCTAGAACAGGACAGGGGAACTATGGCTACACCTTC.